The 32 T cell receptor beta chains reported below all come from one sample, sequenced in a study of blood T cell repertoires in COVID-19. Data came from immunoSEQ multiplex PCR; TCRdb stores just in-frame clones and leaves some out. The table lists more than 250,000 clones, 86% of them singletons. The source material was PBMCs or T cells enriched from blood (not recorded which). These receptors were taken from a woman between 18 and 29 years old who had recovered from COVID-19.

The CDR3 DNA follows: TGCGCCAGCACCACAGGGAGTGGTGAAAAACTGTTTTTT. Its protein is CASTTGSGEKLFF. The chain employs TRBV5-1 and TRBJ1-4; TRBD1 might be the D (6 bases). Trimming cost V 6 bases and J 7 bases, with 13 bases left between them. Germline CDR1 is SGHRS and CDR2 is YFSETQ. This CDR3 has 13 residues.

This chain links TRBV2 with TRBJ2-7, with 11 bases lining up with TRBD2. V trimming: 10 bases; J trimming: 3 bases; junction bases outside the gene matches: 5. This CDR3 spans 13 amino acids. Germline assignment: CDR1 SNHLY and CDR2 FYNNEI. CDR3 nucleotides: TGTGCCATCTCTAGCGGGGGGTACTACGAGCAGTACTTC. This sequence encodes CAISSGGYYEQYF. The variable domain in full, with the rest retrieved from reference TRBV2 and TRBJ2-7, is EPEVTQTPSHQVTQMGQEVILRCVPISNHLYFYWYRQILGQKVEFLVSFYNNEISEKSEIFDDQFSVERPDGSNFTLKIRSTKLEDSAMYFCAISSGGYYEQYFGPGTRLTVT.

The chain is built from TRBV18 and TRBJ1-2; TRBD1 might be the D (5 bases). Germline CDR1 reads KGHSH; CDR2 reads LQKENI. Trimming cost V 3 bases and J 4 bases, with 9 bases left between them. The CDR3 extends over 13 amino acids. CDR3 DNA sequence: TGTGCCAGCTCACCCGACAGATCCTATGGCTACACCTTC. Its protein product is CASSPDRSYGYTF.

This rearrangement joins TRBV3-1 (or the pseudogene TRBV3-2) to TRBJ1-2, with 8 bases fitting TRBD1. Germline assignment: CDR1 LGHDT and CDR2 YNNKEL (reference sequence). The J segment lost 8 bases and the V segment lost 2 bases, leaving 7 bases of the junction unmatched. This CDR3 region has 14 residues. This CDR3 is CASSQYQGARGYTF. The CDR3, as DNA: TGTGCCAGCAGCCAATACCAGGGGGCGAGAGGCTACACCTTC.

This rearrangement joins TRBV10-1 to TRBJ1-1; 9 bases fit TRBD1. The CDR3 is 17 residues long. The V gene's germline CDR1 is WNHNN and CDR2 SYGVQD (reference sequence). J was trimmed by 0 bases and V by 5 bases; bases with no gene match: 10. The CDR3 sequence is CASSTVQGAVLNTEAFF. CDR3 coding DNA: TGCGCCAGCAGTACCGTACAGGGGGCGGTCCTGAACACTGAAGCTTTCTTT.

The rearrangement uses TRBV18 and TRBJ1-3; D gene uncertain. V was pared by 3 bases and J by 6 bases, with 18 bases between. The CDR3 consists of 16 residues. In germline, CDR1 is KGHSH, CDR2 LQKENI. CDR3 nucleotides: TGTGCCAGCTCACCGCTTGGGTCAGTAGCCCTAAACACCATATATTTT. Protein: CASSPLGSVALNTIYF.

This rearrangement joins TRBV7-3 to TRBJ2-3, with 12 bases fitting TRBD2. The V and J ends lost 5 bases and 0 bases, in that order; junction bases with no gene match: 3. The CDR3 has 16 amino acids. The germline gives CDR1 SGHTA, CDR2 FQGTGA. CDR3 nucleotide sequence: TGTGCCAGCAGCGCAGGACTAGCGGGGAGCACAGATACGCAGTATTTT. This gives the protein CASSAGLAGSTDTQYF. Full variable domain (rest looked up from reference TRBV7-3 and TRBJ2-3): GAGVSQTPSNKVTEKGKYVELRCDPISGHTALYWYRQSLGQGPEFLIYFQGTGAADDSGLPNDRFFAVRPEGSVSTLKIQRTERGDSAVYLCASSAGLAGSTDTQYFGPGTRLTVL.

This clone appeared a single time. The chain employs TRBV28 and TRBJ1-3; TRBD1 aligns across 7 bases. Germline CDR1 reads MDHEN; CDR2 reads SYDVKM. V was clipped by 4 bases and J by 2 bases; unmatched bases: 8. The length of the CDR3 is 16 residues. CDR3 DNA sequence: TGTGCCAGCAGTTCTCACGCTGGGACAGCTGGAAACACCATATATTTT. Its translation: CASSSHAGTAGNTIYF. The full variable domain, rest sourced from reference TRBV28 and TRBJ1-3, is DVKVTQSSRYLVKRTGEKVFLECVQDMDHENMFWYRQDPGLGLRLIYFSYDVKMKEKGDIPEGYSVSREKKERFSLILESASTNQTSMYLCASSSHAGTAGNTIYFGEGSWLTVV.

The chain is built from TRBV29-1 and TRBJ1-1; D is undetermined. The CDR3 length is 13 residues. Germline CDR1 reads SQVTM; CDR2 reads ANQGSEA. The V gene lost 4 bases and the J gene lost 3 bases, with 12 bases spanning the gap. The CDR3 reads CSVVEGRDTEAFF. As DNA, the CDR3 is TGCAGCGTTGTAGAAGGGCGGGACACTGAAGCTTTCTTT.

The CDR3: CASSPRPNTHNSPLHF. The CDR3 DNA reads TGTGCCAGCAGTCCACGCCCGAACACCCATAATTCACCCCTCCACTTT. The chain uses TRBV27 and TRBJ1-6; no reliable D call. The V gene lost 5 bases and the J gene lost 5 bases, with 16 bases spanning the gap. This CDR3 has 16 amino acids. Germline V gene sequence: CDR1 MNHEY, CDR2 SMNVEV (reference sequence).

The chain employs TRBV5-5 and TRBJ1-5, with TRBD1 matching 10 bases. Trimming at V came to 4 bases and at J to 5 bases, leaving 3 bases not matched to a gene. The CDR3 contains 14 residues. From germline, CDR1 is SGHKS and CDR2 YYEKEE (reference sequence). The CDR3 loop is CASSPTGGDQPQHF. For the CDR3, the DNA is TGTGCCAGCAGCCCGACAGGGGGCGATCAGCCCCAGCATTTT.

V gene TRBV19 combines with J gene TRBJ1-2; 11 bases match TRBD1. This CDR3 spans 15 amino acids. The V gene's germline CDR1 is LNHDA and CDR2 SQIVND (reference sequence). Germline trimming cut 5 bases from V and 3 bases from J; bases unmatched to any gene: 5. The DNA of the CDR3 is TGTGCCAGTAGTCCGACGGGACAGGGGGACTATGGCTACACCTTC. This gives the protein CASSPTGQGDYGYTF.

This chain's CDR3 is CASRSGGSYGYTF. The CDR3 DNA reads TGTGCCAGCAGATCAGGGGGCTCCTATGGCTACACCTTC. This rearrangement joins TRBV28 to TRBJ1-2; 8 positions agree with TRBD1. This CDR3 spans 13 amino acids. V lost 6 bases, J lost 4 bases, and 4 bases stayed unmatched. From germline, CDR1 is MDHEN and CDR2 SYDVKM.

This clone has only a few counts. The chain carries TRBV6-5 and TRBJ2-5; TRBD1 aligns across 10 bases. The germline V gene has CDR1 MNHEY and CDR2 SVGAGI. The length of the CDR3 is 16 residues. J lost 6 bases, V lost 4 bases, and 11 bases had no gene match. The CDR3 protein is CASSSSSRDRGQTQYF. Here the CDR3 DNA reads TGTGCCAGCAGTTCCTCGTCCCGGGACAGGGGACAGACCCAGTACTTC.

The V gene is TRBV4-2, the J gene TRBJ2-2, with D maybe TRBD1 (6 bases). The V and J ends lost 0 bases and 6 bases respectively, with 14 bases between them. Looked up from germline, CDR1 is LGHNA and CDR2 is YNFKEQ. The CDR3 is 16 residues long. CDR3 region: CASSQDRGSAAGELFF. The DNA of the CDR3 is TGTGCCAGCAGCCAAGATAGGGGGTCGGCAGCCGGGGAGCTGTTTTTT.

The CDR3 DNA follows: TGTGCCAGCAGCTTCGGACAGGGGCAGGGTGGCTACACCTTC. This gives the protein CASSFGQGQGGYTF. The genes are TRBV7-9 and TRBJ1-2; TRBD1 aligns across 9 bases. CDR1 is SEHNR and CDR2 is FQNEAQ in the germline V gene (reference sequence). The CDR3 sequence is 14 residues long. V was pared by 3 bases and J by 7 bases, with 6 bases of the junction left unmatched.

J is TRBJ2-7 and V is TRBV6-5; D uncertain. The germline CDR1 and CDR2 sequences are MNHEY and SVGAGI. The CDR3 is 13 amino acids. The V gene lost 6 bases and the J gene lost 8 bases, with 17 bases spanning the gap. The CDR3 sequence is CASRRPFLLKQYF. The CDR3 nucleotides are TGTGCCAGCAGGCGCCCCTTCCTACTGAAGCAGTACTTC.

Of note for this clone: With a much larger clone just one base away, this may be a read error. The V call is TRBV16, the J call TRBJ1-1; a possible D gene is TRBD1 (5 bases). This CDR3 has 16 residues. Germline CDR1 and CDR2: KGHSY and FQNENV. The chain's CDR3 is CASNQSLDIRNTEAFF. The CDR3 nucleotides are TGTGCCAGCAACCAATCTTTGGACATAAGAAACACTGAAGCTTTCTTT.

As DNA, the CDR3 is TGTGCCAGCAGCTTAGAACAGGGATACTATGGCTACACCTTC. Protein product: CASSLEQGYYGYTF. V and J are TRBV11-3 and TRBJ1-2; D is perhaps TRBD1 (6 bases). Trimming removed 0 bases from V and 3 bases from J, with 8 bases in between. CDR3 length equals 14 residues. Germline CDR1 SGHNT, CDR2 YENEEA.

The rearrangement uses TRBV3-1 (or the pseudogene TRBV3-2) and TRBJ2-1; 9 nucleotides match TRBD2. Germline CDR1 LGHDT, CDR2 YNNKEL (reference sequence). The CDR3 consists of 15 residues. The V segment lost 5 bases and the J segment 4 bases; nucleotides outside the gene matches: 6. This CDR3 is CASSGERGAYNEQFF. The CDR3 DNA follows: TGTGCCAGCAGCGGGGAGCGGGGGGCTTACAATGAGCAGTTCTTC.

The gene calls are TRBV28 and TRBJ1-2; 9 bases agree with TRBD1. The V gene end was trimmed by 4 bases and the J gene end by 4 bases; junction bases not matched to a gene: 10. Germline values: CDR1 MDHEN, CDR2 SYDVKM. This CDR3 is built from 16 residues. DNA of the CDR3: TGTGCCAGCAGTTCAAGCCCCGGGACAGGGATCTATGGCTACACCTTC. It is translated as CASSSSPGTGIYGYTF.

DNA of the CDR3: TGTGCCTGGAGTGCGTCTAGATATGGCTACACCTTC. Protein: CAWSASRYGYTF. The chain employs TRBV30 and TRBJ1-2; D is unclear. The CDR3 extends over 12 amino acids. From germline, CDR1 is GTSNPN and CDR2 SVGIG (reference sequence). V lost 1 base to trimming and J lost 5 bases, with 8 bases between them. Based on the CDR3 plus reference TRBV30 and TRBJ1-2, the full variable domain is SQTIHQWPATLVQPVGSPLSLECTVEGTSNPNLYWYRQAAGRGLQLLFYSVGIGQISSEVPQNLSASRPQDRQFILSSKKLLLSDSGFYLCAWSASRYGYTFGSGTRLTVV.

This clone occurred a few times. The J gene is TRBJ1-6, the V gene TRBV2, with no clear D. This CDR3 spans 15 amino acids. V shed 5 bases and J shed 0 bases, with 8 bases lying between them. Germline-derived CDR1 and CDR2 are SNHLY and FYNNEI. The CDR3 protein is CASSLAGSYNSPLHF. CDR3 sequence (DNA): TGTGCCAGCAGTCTTGCGGGCTCCTATAATTCACCCCTCCACTTT. The whole variable domain, filled in from reference TRBV2 and TRBJ1-6, reads EPEVTQTPSHQVTQMGQEVILRCVPISNHLYFYWYRQILGQKVEFLVSFYNNEISEKSEIFDDQFSVERPDGSNFTLKIRSTKLEDSAMYFCASSLAGSYNSPLHFGNGTRLTVT.

The CDR3: CASSEVEDTQYF. The CDR3, as DNA: TGTGCCAGCAGTGAAGTAGAGGATACGCAGTATTTT. V gene TRBV6-1 combines with J gene TRBJ2-3; D is unresolved. This CDR3 is 12 amino acids long. V lost 1 base and J 6 bases, leaving 5 bases between the germline ends. Germline CDR1 MNHNS, CDR2 SASEGT.

The chain combines TRBV6-5 with TRBJ1-6, with D tentatively TRBD1 (5 bases). Trimming cost V 10 bases and J 8 bases, with 15 bases left between them. The CDR3 covers 13 residues. Germline assignment: CDR1 MNHEY and CDR2 SVGAGI. The CDR3 DNA reads as TGTGCCACCCGAGCCGGGGGGTATTCACCCCTCCACTTT. It codes for CATRAGGYSPLHF.

This chain connects TRBV2 to TRBJ1-1, with a weak D call TRBD1 (5 bases). Looked up from germline, CDR1 is SNHLY and CDR2 is FYNNEI. This CDR3 has 12 residues. Trimming took 5 bases from V and 6 from J, leaving 10 bases between them. CDR3 DNA: TGTGCCAGCAGTCATAGGGGCGCTGAAGCTTTCTTT. Its translation is CASSHRGAEAFF.

The chain employs TRBV29-1 and TRBJ1-2; no firm D call. The V and J ends lost 5 bases and 3 bases respectively, with 10 bases between them. The length of the CDR3 is 12 residues. The V gene's germline CDR1 is SQVTM and CDR2 ANQGSEA. In DNA, the CDR3 is TGCAGCGTTATGCGGTACGACTATGGCTACACCTTC. It translates to CSVMRYDYGYTF.

Turning to this clone: Other DNA sequences in this sample translate to the same CDR3. V gene TRBV18 combines with J gene TRBJ2-7, with D possibly TRBD2 on 5 matching bases. CDR3 length: 14 amino acids. Trimming left V 6 bases short and J 2 bases short, with 14 bases between. Germline V gene data show CDR1 as KGHSH and CDR2 as LQKENI. The CDR3 nucleotides read TGTGCCAGCTCTCCGAACTCGAGGGCCTACGAGCAGTACTTC. Protein sequence: CASSPNSRAYEQYF.

This clone was counted a single time. The rearrangement uses TRBV7-3 and TRBJ2-7, with a tentative D call TRBD1 (6 bases). This CDR3 region has 15 residues. V was pared by 5 bases and J by 3 bases, with 17 bases between. Looked up from germline, CDR1 is SGHTA and CDR2 is FQGTGA. This CDR3 reads CASSLISGAGYEQYF. CDR3 DNA: TGTGCCAGCAGCCTTATCTCAGGGGCGGGCTACGAGCAGTACTTC.

V is TRBV9 and J is TRBJ2-1, with TRBD2 as a possible D gene (7 bases). Germline values: CDR1 SGDLS, CDR2 YYNGEE. Trimming left V 3 bases short and J 5 bases short, with 24 bases between. CDR3 size: 18 residues. Here the CDR3 DNA reads TGTGCCAGCAGCGCAGGAGGGTTTTGGCGGGGGCCTAACAATGAGCAGTTCTTC. It specifies CASSAGGFWRGPNNEQFF.

The chain uses TRBV11-2 and TRBJ2-1; 10 nucleotides agree with TRBD1. The CDR3 contains 14 residues. CDR1 and CDR2 (germline): SGHAT, FQNNGV. V was pared by 3 bases and J by 7 bases, with 3 bases of the junction left unmatched. The CDR3 DNA sequence: TGTGCCAGCAGCTTCGGACAGGGGGGGAATGAGCAGTTCTTC. Protein sequence: CASSFGQGGNEQFF.

This sequence joins TRBV18 and TRBJ2-1, with D unclear. CDR3 length: 15 amino acids. Trimming took off 6 bases at V and 5 bases at J, with 17 bases between the two ends. Looked up from germline, CDR1 is KGHSH and CDR2 is LQKENI. The DNA of the CDR3 is TGTGCCAGCTCGCCAGCGCTAGGAGTTGACAATGAGCAGTTCTTC. Protein: CASSPALGVDNEQFF.